This T cell receptor beta chain was identified in a study of blood T cell repertoires in COVID-19. In the study overall: T cells, B-cell-depleted T cells, or PBMCs provided the cDNA or gDNA that served as material.

In the authors' methods: Quantification of nucleated cells was approximated via reference gene primer amplification. Libraries were prepared by immunoSEQ multiplex PCR; TCRdb keeps only in-frame clonotypes and omits some of them. V and J calls and clone size come straight from that table; D and trimming were deduced from the DNA. The data show approximately 240,000 clones, roughly 88% seen once. This clone was picked up a small number of times. The J segment lost 9 bases and the V segment lost 4 bases, leaving 9 bases of the junction unmatched. The germline gives CDR1 SGHRS, CDR2 YFSETQ. The CDR3 sequence is 14 residues long.

Material: peripheral blood. The chain carries TRBV5-1 and TRBJ1-5; TRBD1 matches 8 bases. The TCR comes from a woman aged 40 to 50 who had recovered from COVID-19. Here the CDR3 DNA reads TGCGCCAGCAGCCTGACAGGGGAATATGGGCCCCAGCATTTT. It specifies CASSLTGEYGPQHF.